This T cell receptor (beta chain) was recovered during a study of cytomegalovirus exposure and HLA in healthy donors. Of note for this clone: Its antigen remains unidentified.

Both 60 Vbeta primers and 13 Jbeta primers went into the PCR. The protocol was immunoSEQ multiplex PCR, while the TCRdb copy is restricted to in-frame clones and leaves out a portion. Of some 140,000 clones listed, 79% were seen once; the top ten hold approximately 0.9%. The trim removed 3 bases at V and 4 bases at J, leaving 4 bases unmatched. Germline-derived CDR1 and CDR2 are SGHVS and FQNEAQ. The CDR3 spans 14 residues. General study results and limits: Likely technical artifact: a cluster of highly shared sequence variants. An analysis that was carried out later associated 15,000 to 20,000 TCR beta sequences with HLA alleles at 0.05 false discovery rate.

Whereas donors were nominally healthy upon sampling, unrecorded immune exposures were probable. The TCR comes from a man younger than 35 in good health and CMV-seronegative. The chain carries TRBV7-8 and TRBJ1-2; 8 bases align to TRBD1. The sequenced sample consisted of PBMCs. CDR3 sequence reads: CASSFRGPGYGYTF. CDR3 coding DNA: TGTGCCAGCAGCTTCAGGGGGCCCGGCTATGGCTACACCTTC.